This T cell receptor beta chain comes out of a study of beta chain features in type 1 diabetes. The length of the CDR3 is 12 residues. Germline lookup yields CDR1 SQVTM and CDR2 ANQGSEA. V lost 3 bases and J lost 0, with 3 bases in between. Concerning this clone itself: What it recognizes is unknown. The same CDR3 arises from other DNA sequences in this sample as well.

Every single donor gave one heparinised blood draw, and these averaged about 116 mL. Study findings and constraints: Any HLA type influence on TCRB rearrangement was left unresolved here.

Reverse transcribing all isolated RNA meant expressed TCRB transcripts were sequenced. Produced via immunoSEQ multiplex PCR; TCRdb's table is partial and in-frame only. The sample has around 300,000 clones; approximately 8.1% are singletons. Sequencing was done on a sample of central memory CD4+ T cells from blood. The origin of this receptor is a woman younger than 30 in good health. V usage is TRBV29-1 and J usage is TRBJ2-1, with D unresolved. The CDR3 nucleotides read TGCAGCGTTGAGAGCTCCTACAATGAGCAGTTCTTC. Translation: CSVESSYNEQFF.